The 10 T cell receptor beta chains in this list originate from one sample, sequenced in a study of CD8 T cells in Susac syndrome. With random hexamers, 0.5 to 1 ug RNA was reverse transcribed. In TCRdb, the immunoSEQ multiplex PCR reads were re-called with MiXCR into one record per CDR3 protein. The sample consists of under 200,000 distinct CDR3 sequences, 85% to 95% of them appearing once. What was sequenced was CD8+ T cells from PBMCs. All receptors derive from a human donor with multiple sclerosis.

The chain links TRBV20-1 to TRBJ2-3, with TRBD1 as a possible D gene (5 bases). The CDR3 is 15 amino acids. Trimming shortened V by 6 bases and J by 0 bases, and 16 bases separated the two germline ends. From germline, CDR1 is DFQATT and CDR2 SNEGSKA (reference sequence). The CDR3 DNA follows: TGCAGTGCCAGGGTGGTCAGCGAGAGCACAGATACGCAGTATTTT. It yields the protein CSARVVSESTDTQYF.

The chain carries TRBV6-2 or TRBV6-3 and TRBJ1-2; 7 bases fit TRBD1. The CDR3 length is 13 residues. V lost 4 bases to trimming and J lost 6 bases; unmatched junction nucleotides: 5. Per the germline V gene, CDR1 is MNHEY and CDR2 is SVGEGT. Here the CDR3 reads CASSSQDRDGYTF. Here the CDR3 DNA reads TGTGCCAGCAGTTCCCAAGACAGGGATGGCTACACCTTC.

V and J are TRBV9 and TRBJ2-2; maybe TRBD1 (6 bases). This CDR3 is 16 amino acids long. CDR1 and CDR2 from the germline V gene are SGDLS and YYNGEE. V lost 2 bases and J lost 3, with 14 bases in between. In nucleotides, the CDR3 is TGTGCCAGCAGCGTTGCTCTCGGGACACACACCGGGGAGCTGTTTTTT. This encodes CASSVALGTHTGELFF.

The rearrangement uses TRBV13 and TRBJ2-2, with 7 bases that match TRBD1. Germline-derived CDR1 and CDR2 are PRHDT and FYEKMQ (reference sequence). The V segment lost 5 bases and the J segment 2 bases; nucleotides outside the gene matches: 5. The CDR3 has 15 amino acids. The CDR3 bases are TGTGCCAGCAGCCCCCGGACAGGCAACACCGGGGAGCTGTTTTTT. Translating gives CASSPRTGNTGELFF.

V gene TRBV24-1 combines with J gene TRBJ2-1; D could derive from TRBD1 or TRBD2 (5 bases each). Per germline, CDR1 KGHDR and CDR2 SFDVKD. The CDR3 sequence is 15 residues long. V dropped 4 bases and J dropped 6 bases, with 15 bases sitting between them. The CDR3 DNA is TGTGCCACCAGTGACCACCGGGACGTCGCCAATGAGCAGTTCTTC. Amino acids: CATSDHRDVANEQFF.

This chain uses TRBV20-1 with TRBJ2-7; 12 positions agree with TRBD2. CDR3 length equals 15 residues. The ends lost 6 bases at V and 5 bases at J; junction bases unmatched: 11. Germline loops: CDR1 DFQATT, CDR2 SNEGSKA (reference sequence). CDR3 sequence reads: CSAPVLAGGVNEQYF. The CDR3 DNA reads as TGCAGTGCACCCGTACTAGCGGGAGGTGTCAACGAGCAGTACTTC.

This sequence joins TRBV13 and TRBJ2-6; TRBD2 matches 7 bases. Germline lookup yields CDR1 PRHDT and CDR2 FYEKMQ (reference sequence). Trimming removed 5 bases from V and 1 base from J; junction bases left unmatched: 5. The CDR3 runs 16 residues. DNA of the CDR3: TGTGCCAGCAGCCCTGGGGAGGGGTCTGGGGCCAACGTCCTGACTTTC. Translating it yields CASSPGEGSGANVLTF.

This chain connects TRBV20-1 to TRBJ1-2, with D perhaps TRBD1 (6 bases). The length of the CDR3 is 16 residues. Trimming took off 6 bases at V and 3 bases at J, with 23 bases between the two ends. CDR1 DFQATT and CDR2 SNEGSKA come from the germline V gene (reference sequence). The CDR3 DNA is TGCAGTGCCGACGACAACAGGGATGTCGTGGACTATGGCTACACCTTC. The encoded protein is CSADDNRDVVDYGYTF.

This chain joins TRBV27 and TRBJ1-5; 7 bases are shared with TRBD1. Unmatched junction bases numbered 1, after V lost 8 bases and J lost 0 bases. Germline values: CDR1 MNHEY, CDR2 SMNVEV (reference sequence). The CDR3 runs to 13 residues. The CDR3 loop reads CASRQGSNQPQHF. The CDR3 DNA is TGTGCCAGCCGACAGGGTAGCAATCAGCCCCAGCATTTT.

The V gene is TRBV28, the J gene TRBJ1-5; TRBD1 is a possible D gene (5 bases). The germline CDR1 and CDR2 sequences are MDHEN and SYDVKM. Trimming pared 2 bases from V and 4 bases from J, leaving 12 bases between. This CDR3 region has 15 residues. The CDR3 reads CASSLGDGGNQPQHF. CDR3 nucleotides: TGTGCCAGCAGTTTAGGGGACGGAGGGAATCAGCCCCAGCATTTT. The complete variable domain, with remaining parts taken from reference TRBV28 and TRBJ1-5, reads DVKVTQSSRYLVKRTGEKVFLECVQDMDHENMFWYRQDPGLGLRLIYFSYDVKMKEKGDIPEGYSVSREKKERFSLILESASTNQTSMYLCASSLGDGGNQPQHFGDGTRLSIL.